Presented here are 13 T cell receptor beta chains from one specimen sequenced in a study of blood T cell repertoires in COVID-19. Sequencing was performed with immunoSEQ multiplex PCR; in TCRdb, only in-frame clones are kept and a portion is missing. The data show about 140,000 clones, less than 85% seen once. The sample was PBMCs or T cells enriched from blood (not recorded which). These receptors were obtained from a woman between 18 and 29 years old who had been exposed to COVID-19.

V gene TRBV7-9 combines with J gene TRBJ1-4; 7 bases are a match to TRBD1. With 4 bases clipped from V and 7 bases from J, the junction kept 6 bases outside the gene matches. CDR3 size: 14 residues. Germline V gene data show CDR1 as SEHNR and CDR2 as FQNEAQ (reference sequence). The CDR3 protein is CASSSDRVREKLFF. The CDR3 nucleotides are TGTGCCAGCAGCTCAGACAGGGTACGTGAAAAACTGTTTTTT.

V and J are TRBV28 and TRBJ2-2; TRBD2 might be the D (5 bases). Germline loops: CDR1 MDHEN, CDR2 SYDVKM. The V gene lost 7 bases and the J gene lost 3 bases, with 9 bases spanning the gap. The CDR3 length is 13 residues. The DNA of the CDR3 is TGTGCCAGCACCACCGGGGACACCGGGGAGCTGTTTTTT. Residues: CASTTGDTGELFF.

This clone was seen only once. The genes are TRBV19 and TRBJ2-3; D unclear. The germline V gene has CDR1 LNHDA and CDR2 SQIVND (reference sequence). This CDR3 is 14 amino acids long. The ends were cut back, 7 bases at V and 4 bases at J, with 15 bases in the middle. The DNA for the CDR3 is TGTGCCAGTACGCTGTGGGCCTCAGCAGATACGCAGTATTTT. It is translated as CASTLWASADTQYF.

The chain employs TRBV20-1 and TRBJ1-6; 8 bases fit TRBD1. Germline lookup yields CDR1 DFQATT and CDR2 SNEGSKA (reference sequence). The CDR3 sequence is 15 residues long. Trimming at V came to 3 bases and at J to 10 bases, leaving 11 bases not matched to a gene. In DNA, the CDR3 is TGCAGTGCTAGTTCGGAGGCGGGGGACAGGTCACCCCTCCACTTT. Its translation is CSASSEAGDRSPLHF.

This clone came up a few times. This sequence joins TRBV7-3 and TRBJ2-7; 7 bases are a match to TRBD2. Germline lookup yields CDR1 SGHTA and CDR2 FQGTGA. The CDR3 totals 15 residues. After removal of 2 bases from V and 2 bases from J, the junction contained 6 bases not matched to a gene. Here the CDR3 DNA reads TGTGCCAGCAGCTTATCTCACGGGAGGCCCTACGAGCAGTACTTC. This codes for CASSLSHGRPYEQYF.

The chain recombines TRBV9 with TRBJ2-2, with D tentatively TRBD2 (6 bases). Trimming left V 4 bases short and J 6 bases short, with 16 bases between. The CDR3 has 15 residues. Per the germline V gene, CDR1 is SGDLS and CDR2 is YYNGEE. The CDR3 DNA reads TGTGCCAGCAGCCCTCAAGGCGGGGCTCCCGGGGAGCTGTTTTTT. Protein: CASSPQGGAPGELFF.

The rearrangement uses TRBV11-2 and TRBJ1-6; 10 positions match TRBD1. The ends lost 5 bases at V and 6 bases at J; junction bases unmatched: 4. Germline CDR1 reads SGHAT; CDR2 reads FQNNGV. The CDR3 is 15 residues long. The CDR3 sequence: CASSQGQGFNSPLHF. The CDR3 nucleotides are TGTGCCAGCAGCCAGGGACAGGGGTTTAATTCACCCCTCCACTTT.

This chain joins TRBV2 and TRBJ1-6; D gene uncertain. CDR3 length: 13 amino acids. V was cut by 1 base and J by 6 bases, with 4 bases left in between. Germline V lookup: CDR1 SNHLY, CDR2 FYNNEI. The CDR3 sequence: CASSEEANSPLHF. The CDR3 nucleotides read TGTGCCAGCAGTGAAGAAGCTAATTCACCCCTCCACTTT.

The chain recombines TRBV4-3 with TRBJ2-3; 11 bases fit TRBD2. Germline V gene lookup returns CDR1 LGHNA and CDR2 YSLEER. V gave up 0 bases and J gave up 7 bases; unmatched junction bases: 12. The CDR3 is 18 residues long. The CDR3, as DNA: TGCGCCAGCAGCCAAGATCTGCTAGCGGGAGGTACCAGGAATACGCAGTATTTT. The encoded protein is CASSQDLLAGGTRNTQYF.

This clone has just one count. This rearrangement joins TRBV28 to TRBJ2-5; D remains unclear. V gave up 6 bases and J gave up 5 bases, with 10 bases separating them. The CDR3 covers 12 residues. Looked up from germline, CDR1 is MDHEN and CDR2 is SYDVKM. The CDR3 bases are TGTGCCAGCAGCCGCCAGTGGGAGACCCAGTACTTC. It codes for CASSRQWETQYF.

The chain recombines TRBV27 with TRBJ2-1, with TRBD1 identical over 8 bases. In germline, CDR1 is MNHEY, CDR2 SMNVEV (reference sequence). V lost 6 bases and J lost 1; bases outside the gene matches: 8. This CDR3 is built from 16 residues. The CDR3 spells CASRSDREESYNEQFF. Written as DNA, the CDR3 is TGTGCCAGCAGGTCGGACAGGGAAGAATCCTACAATGAGCAGTTCTTC.

The rearrangement links TRBV27 to TRBJ2-5; 7 nucleotides agree with TRBD2. Germline CDR1 reads MNHEY; CDR2 reads SMNVEV (reference sequence). Unmatched junction bases numbered 3, after V lost 2 bases and J lost 0 bases. This CDR3 is built from 15 residues. The CDR3 DNA follows: TGTGCCAGCAGTTTACTAGCGGAGAACCAAGAGACCCAGTACTTC. This encodes CASSLLAENQETQYF.

The chain is built from TRBV7-9 and TRBJ1-1; a weak D match, TRBD1 (6 bases). The CDR3 loop spans 14 amino acids. Trimming stripped 6 bases from V and 5 bases from J, with 16 bases between. CDR1 is SEHNR, CDR2 FQNEAQ, per germline (reference sequence). The CDR3 bases are TGTGCCAGCAGTTCGAAACAGGGAAGAACTGAAGCTTTCTTT. As protein: CASSSKQGRTEAFF. The entire variable domain, with the rest obtained from reference TRBV7-9 and TRBJ1-1, is as follows: DTGVSQNPRHKITKRGQNVTFRCDPISEHNRLYWYRQTLGQGPEFLTYFQNEAQLEKSRLLSDRFSAERPKGSFSTLEIQRTEQGDSAMYLCASSSKQGRTEAFFGQGTRLTVV.